Presented here are 27 T cell receptor beta chains from one specimen sequenced in a study of CD8 T cells in ankylosing spondylitis. TCRdb passed the 5' RACE reads through MiXCR, listing each CDR3 protein once. The table shows some 180,000 distinct CDR3 sequences, with about 18% occurring only once. Sample: blood, either unsorted or a sorted T cell fraction (not recorded which). The receptors shown here come from a male donor between 5 and 35 years old with ankylosing spondylitis or in good health (not recorded which).

Here the CDR3 reads CASSYSGTQYF. In nucleotides, the CDR3 is TGTGCCAGCAGTTACTCGGGGACCCAGTACTTC. This chain joins TRBV6-5 and TRBJ2-5; no definite D call. The CDR3 extends over 11 amino acids. The V gene's germline CDR1 is MNHEY and CDR2 SVGAGI. V lost 0 bases to trimming and J lost 7 bases, with 3 bases between them.

This clonotype has at least ten counts. The CDR3 loop is CASRPQGLNTEQFF. DNA for the CDR3: TGTGCCAGCAGACCCCAGGGACTAAATACTGAGCAGTTCTTC. The chain recombines TRBV6-5 with TRBJ2-1; 7 nucleotides align to TRBD2. This CDR3 is 14 amino acids long. V gave up 6 bases and J gave up 9 bases; unmatched junction bases: 11. Germline CDR1 MNHEY, CDR2 SVGAGI.

This clonotype was observed a handful of times. This rearrangement joins TRBV14 to TRBJ2-1, with TRBD2 identical over 8 bases. The J segment lost 9 bases and the V segment lost 4 bases, leaving 11 bases of the junction unmatched. This CDR3 comprises 15 residues. Per the germline V gene, CDR1 is SGHDN and CDR2 is FVKESK. DNA for the CDR3: TGTGCCAGCAGCCCCACGGGACTAGAAGACAGTGAGCAGTTCTTC. Its translation is CASSPTGLEDSEQFF.

This clonotype was picked up many times. The CDR3 DNA sequence: TGTGCCAGCAGTTTAGCGCTGGCAGCTGGCTCGATGTTTGCCAAAAACATTCAGTACTTC. It codes for CASSLALAAGSMFAKNIQYF. The gene calls are TRBV12-3 or TRBV12-4 and TRBJ2-4; no reliable D call. The CDR3 spans 20 residues. Trimming pared 0 bases from V and 1 base from J, leaving 22 bases between.

The chain joins TRBV6-4 to TRBJ2-1, with 11 bases identical to TRBD2. Trimming cost V 8 bases and J 6 bases; bases outside gene matches: 9. This CDR3 spans 15 amino acids. The germline V gene encodes CDR1 MRHNA and CDR2 SNTAGT. In nucleotides, the CDR3 is TGTGCCAGCGGAGTAGCGGGAGGGCCGGTCAATGAGCAGTTCTTC. Its protein product is CASGVAGGPVNEQFF.

This clonotype has at least ten counts. This chain links TRBV27 with TRBJ2-1; 7 bases are shared with TRBD1. The CDR3 is made up of 15 amino acids. V lost 4 bases, J lost 2 bases, and 5 bases stayed unmatched. Germline V gene lookup returns CDR1 MNHEY and CDR2 SMNVEV (reference sequence). The CDR3 here is CASSWTGTTYNEQFF. The CDR3 DNA sequence: TGTGCCAGCAGTTGGACAGGTACCACCTACAATGAGCAGTTCTTC.

This clonotype was seen ten or more times. The chain uses TRBV2 and TRBJ2-3; 12 nucleotides align to TRBD2. V shed 0 bases and J 0 bases; nucleotides not matched to a gene: 1. CDR1 and CDR2 from the germline V gene are SNHLY and FYNNEI. The CDR3 covers 17 residues. CDR3 in DNA: TGTGCCAGCAGTGAAGCTGGGACTAGCGGGAGCACAGATACGCAGTATTTT. This gives the protein CASSEAGTSGSTDTQYF. The variable domain in full, with the rest retrieved from reference TRBV2 and TRBJ2-3, is EPEVTQTPSHQVTQMGQEVILRCVPISNHLYFYWYRQILGQKVEFLVSFYNNEISEKSEIFDDQFSVERPDGSNFTLKIRSTKLEDSAMYFCASSEAGTSGSTDTQYFGPGTRLTVL.

This clonotype was seen more than once but under ten times. The J gene is TRBJ2-7, the V gene TRBV20-1; D might be TRBD1 or TRBD2, each matching 7 bases. CDR1 is DFQATT and CDR2 is SNEGSKA in the germline V gene (reference sequence). This CDR3 comprises 13 residues. V shed 6 bases and J shed 6 bases, with 18 bases lying between them. The CDR3 is CSARGGGRGEQYF. The CDR3 nucleotides are TGCAGTGCCCGGGGAGGGGGCCGGGGCGAGCAGTACTTC.

This clonotype was detected many times. The chain employs TRBV2 and TRBJ2-7; TRBD2 aligns across 7 bases. The CDR3 has 15 amino acids. Trimming cost V 2 bases and J 3 bases; bases outside gene matches: 7. Germline V lookup: CDR1 SNHLY, CDR2 FYNNEI. For the CDR3, the DNA is TGTGCCAGCAGTGAAAAGTGGACTAGGCGCTACGAGCAGTACTTC. Translation gives CASSEKWTRRYEQYF.

This clonotype was found many times. This chain uses TRBV15 with TRBJ1-1, with a weak D call TRBD1 (5 bases). This CDR3 spans 14 amino acids. V lost 4 bases, J lost 1 base, and 10 bases lay in between. Germline V CDR1 and CDR2: LNHNV, YYDKDF (reference sequence). The CDR3 DNA reads TGTGCCACCAGCACATCGGACAAGAACACTGAAGCTTTCTTT. Encoded protein: CATSTSDKNTEAFF. Based on the CDR3 plus reference TRBV15 and TRBJ1-1, the full variable domain is DAMVIQNPRYQVTQFGKPVTLSCSQTLNHNVMYWYQQKSSQAPKLLFHYYDKDFNNEADTPDNFQSRRPNTSFCFLDIRSPGLGDTAMYLCATSTSDKNTEAFFGQGTRLTVV.

The chain uses TRBV20-1 and TRBJ2-1; 12 nucleotides agree with TRBD2. With 2 bases clipped from V and 8 bases from J, the junction kept 10 bases outside the gene matches. The CDR3 is 16 amino acids. CDR1 DFQATT and CDR2 SNEGSKA come from the germline V gene (reference sequence). The CDR3 DNA follows: TGCAGTGCTAGACCTAAGACTAGCGGGAGCCTGGATGAGCAGTTCTTC. It codes for CSARPKTSGSLDEQFF.

This clonotype was seen many times. V and J are TRBV5-1 and TRBJ2-1; TRBD2 is a possible D gene (6 bases). V gave up 2 bases and J gave up 2 bases, with 17 bases separating them. The CDR3 extends over 17 amino acids. Germline CDR1 and CDR2: SGHRS and YFSETQ. This CDR3 is CASSFGMLATTYNEQFF. In DNA form, the CDR3 reads TGCGCCAGCAGCTTTGGGATGCTAGCGACTACCTACAATGAGCAGTTCTTC.

V is TRBV21-1 and J is TRBJ2-7; no DNA check was done on the table's D call, TRBD2. TRBV21-1 is an annotated pseudogene. CDR3 length equals 17 residues. DNA of the CDR3: TGTGCCAGCAGCAAAGTAACTAGCGGGAGGGCCTCCCACGAGCAGTACGTC. Protein: CASSKVTSGRASHEQYV.

The chain couples TRBV12-3 or TRBV12-4 to TRBJ1-6, with 9 bases fitting TRBD1. The CDR3 loop spans 15 amino acids. V gave up 3 bases and J gave up 6 bases; unmatched junction bases: 3. DNA of the CDR3: TGTGCCAGCAGTTTGCGGGACAGGGCTAATTCACCCCTCCACTTT. Residues: CASSLRDRANSPLHF.

In its sample, this clonotype was seen many times. The gene calls are TRBV25-1 and TRBJ2-3, with D unresolved. With 5 bases removed from V and 3 bases from J, the gap between germline ends came to 9 bases. Looked up from germline, CDR1 is MGHDK and CDR2 is SYGVNS. The CDR3 is made up of 13 amino acids. The CDR3: CASSKPATDTQYF. In DNA form, the CDR3 reads TGTGCCAGCAGTAAACCAGCTACAGATACGCAGTATTTT.

This clonotype has a count of ten or more. The V gene is TRBV11-2, the J gene TRBJ1-4; D is possibly TRBD1 (5 bases). Germline V lookup: CDR1 SGHAT, CDR2 FQNNGV. V was clipped by 2 bases and J by 6 bases, with 13 bases between them. The CDR3 is 15 amino acids. The CDR3 coding sequence is TGTGCCAGCAGCTTATACCGCAAGGGGTATGAAAAACTGTTTTTT. It translates to CASSLYRKGYEKLFF. The full variable domain, completed using reference TRBV11-2 and TRBJ1-4, is EAGVAQSPRYKIIEKRQSVAFWCNPISGHATLYWYQQILGQGPKLLIQFQNNGVVDDSQLPKDRFSAERLKGVDSTLKIQPAKLEDSAVYLCASSLYRKGYEKLFFGSGTQLSVL.

This clonotype came up many times. The chain couples TRBV7-6 to TRBJ1-1; D remains unclear. V was trimmed by 3 bases and J by 1 base, leaving 9 bases between them. There are 14 residues in the CDR3. Germline loops: CDR1 SGHVS, CDR2 FNYEAQ. Written as DNA, the CDR3 is TGTGCCAGCAGCTTTGAGCCGGAGAACACTGAAGCTTTCTTT. It specifies CASSFEPENTEAFF.

This clonotype occurred many times. The chain links TRBV29-1 to TRBJ1-1, with D possibly being TRBD1 (6 bases). This CDR3 is built from 13 residues. CDR1 and CDR2 from the germline V gene are SQVTM and ANQGSEA. Trimming took off 6 bases at V and 1 base at J, with 12 bases between the two ends. In DNA, the CDR3 is TGCAGCGTCGGTACAGGGAAGAACACTGAAGCTTTCTTT. This encodes CSVGTGKNTEAFF.

The genes are TRBV9 and TRBJ2-7, with D maybe TRBD1 (6 bases). Germline assignment: CDR1 SGDLS and CDR2 YYNGEE. There are 16 residues in the CDR3. With 4 bases removed from V and 2 bases from J, the gap between germline ends came to 19 bases. The CDR3 DNA reads as TGTGCCAGCAGCCCTCAGGGGACGGAGGTAACCTACGAGCAGTACTTC. Amino acids: CASSPQGTEVTYEQYF.

This clonotype has ten or more counts. V and J are TRBV24-1 and TRBJ2-2, with no clear D. The CDR3 runs 13 residues. With 9 bases removed from V and 0 bases from J, the gap between germline ends came to 7 bases. Germline V gene data show CDR1 as KGHDR and CDR2 as SFDVKD. This CDR3 is CATGPPNTGELFF. The CDR3 DNA follows: TGTGCCACCGGGCCGCCGAACACCGGGGAGCTGTTTTTT.

The table lists this clonotype with many counts. The V call is TRBV12-3 or TRBV12-4, the J call TRBJ2-2, with TRBD2 matching over 10 bases. The CDR3 has 13 residues. The junction had 4 bases not matched to a gene; V was cut back by 6 bases and J by 9 bases. The CDR3 sequence: CASRASGGRELFF. In nucleotides, the CDR3 is TGTGCCAGCAGGGCTAGCGGGGGCCGGGAGCTGTTTTTT.

This clonotype was seen at least ten times. J is TRBJ2-1 and V is TRBV29-1; TRBD1 might be the D (6 bases). In germline, CDR1 is SQVTM, CDR2 ANQGSEA. CDR3 length: 15 amino acids. V was pared by 6 bases and J by 0 bases, with 15 bases between. CDR3 loop: CSVTYTGSSYNEQFF. The CDR3 bases are TGCAGCGTGACATACACAGGGTCCTCCTACAATGAGCAGTTCTTC.

This clonotype was recorded at least ten times. V usage is TRBV20-1 and J usage is TRBJ2-3; D gene uncertain. CDR3 length: 12 residues. The V end was cut by 5 bases, the J end by 4 bases, with 10 bases between. Germline V gene sequence: CDR1 DFQATT, CDR2 SNEGSKA (reference sequence). CDR3 loop: CSAGLLSDTQYF. The CDR3 DNA reads as TGCAGTGCTGGATTACTGTCAGATACGCAGTATTTT.

This clonotype was recorded only once. V gene TRBV20-1 combines with J gene TRBJ2-1; 9 bases map to TRBD2. CDR3 size: 15 residues. Trimming cost V 7 bases and J 5 bases; bases outside gene matches: 12. Germline assignment: CDR1 DFQATT and CDR2 SNEGSKA (reference sequence). The CDR3 DNA reads as TGCAGTGTCCCGCTTGGACTAGCGCGTAACAATGAGCAGTTCTTC. Residues: CSVPLGLARNNEQFF.

This clonotype was counted many times. The V gene is TRBV6-5, the J gene TRBJ2-5, with 9 positions matching TRBD1. The J segment lost 5 bases and the V segment lost 5 bases, leaving 6 bases of the junction unmatched. Germline-derived CDR1 and CDR2 are MNHEY and SVGAGI. The CDR3 runs to 14 residues. The CDR3 loop is CASSQGTGRETQYF. CDR3 nucleotide sequence: TGTGCCAGCAGTCAGGGGACAGGGAGGGAGACCCAGTACTTC.

This clonotype was seen at least ten times. This chain links TRBV4-3 with TRBJ2-2, with TRBD1 matching over 7 bases. Trimming removed 3 bases from V and 5 bases from J; junction bases left unmatched: 6. The CDR3 totals 15 residues. Germline values: CDR1 LGHNA, CDR2 YSLEER. The CDR3 DNA reads as TGCGCCAGCAGCCACGCCGGGACAGTGACCGGGGAGCTGTTTTTT. It is translated as CASSHAGTVTGELFF.

This clonotype was seen repeatedly, ten times or more. The V call is TRBV9, the J call TRBJ2-4; the match to TRBD2 covers 7 bases. V trimming: 3 bases; J trimming: 6 bases; junction bases outside the gene matches: 9. Germline CDR1 reads SGDLS; CDR2 reads YYNGEE. The CDR3 is 15 residues long. CDR3 in amino acids: CASSAQDGGGNIQYF. CDR3 nucleotides: TGTGCCAGCAGCGCCCAGGACGGCGGGGGAAACATTCAGTACTTC.